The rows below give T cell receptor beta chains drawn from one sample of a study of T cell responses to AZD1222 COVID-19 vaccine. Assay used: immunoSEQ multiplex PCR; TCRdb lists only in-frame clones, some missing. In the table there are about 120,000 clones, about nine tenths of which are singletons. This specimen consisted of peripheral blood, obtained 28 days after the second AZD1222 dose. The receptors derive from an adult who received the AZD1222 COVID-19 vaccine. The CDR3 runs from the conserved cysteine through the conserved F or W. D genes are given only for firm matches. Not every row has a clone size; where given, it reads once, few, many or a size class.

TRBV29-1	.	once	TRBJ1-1	TGCAGCGTTGACCGCCGGGGGGGAACTGAAGCTTTCTTT	CSVDRRGGTEAFF
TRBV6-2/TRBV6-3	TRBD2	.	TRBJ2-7	TGTGCCAGCAGTTACCCGACGGGGGGCGAGCAGTACTTC	CASSYPTGGEQYF
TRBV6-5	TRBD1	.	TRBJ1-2	TGTGCCAGCAGCCCGGGACAGGGGTCGCGTGGCTACACCTTC	CASSPGQGSRGYTF
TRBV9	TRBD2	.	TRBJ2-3	TGTGCCAGCAGCCGCCTCTCCCAGGCGGGGGGTAGGGCAGATACGCAGTATTTT	CASSRLSQAGGRADTQYF
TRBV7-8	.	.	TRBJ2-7	TGTGCCAGCAGCTTAGGCGTCTTGCCCTACGAGCAGTACTTC	CASSLGVLPYEQYF
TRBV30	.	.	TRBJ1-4	TGTGCCTGGAGTCCTACAGGGAGGGAAAAACTGTTTTTT	CAWSPTGREKLFF
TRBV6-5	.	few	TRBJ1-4	TGTGCCAGCAGTTACGCGGGACGGAAAAATGAAAAACTGTTTTTT	CASSYAGRKNEKLFF
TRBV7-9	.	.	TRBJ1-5	TGTGCCAGCAGTATGATATTGGGGCAGCCCCAGCATTTT	CASSMILGQPQHF
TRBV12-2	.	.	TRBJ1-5	TGTGCAAGTCGCTTAATCTGGGCAAGCGAAAGAAATCAGCCCCAGCATTTT	CASRLIWASERNQPQHF
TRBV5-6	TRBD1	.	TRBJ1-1	TGTGCCAGCAGCCACGGACAGGGGTCCACTGAAGCTTTCTTT	CASSHGQGSTEAFF
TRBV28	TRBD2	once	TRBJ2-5	TGTGCCAGCAGACTCCGGGGGGGCAAGGAGACCCAGTACTTC	CASRLRGGKETQYF
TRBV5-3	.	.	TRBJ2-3	TGTGCCAGAAGCATTAGCGGCGGGTCTTATACGCAGTATTTT	CARSISGGSYTQYF
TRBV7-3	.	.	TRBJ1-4	TGTGCCAGCAGCACCACCGGGCCCCAGGCAAAACTGTTTTTT	CASSTTGPQAKLFF
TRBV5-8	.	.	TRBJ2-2	TGTGCCAGCAGCTTGGGACAGGTGAACACCGGGGAGCTGTTTTTT	CASSLGQVNTGELFF
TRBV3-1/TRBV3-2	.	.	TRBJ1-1	TGTGCCAGCAGCCAAGGGTTAAACACTGAAGCTTTCTTT	CASSQGLNTEAFF
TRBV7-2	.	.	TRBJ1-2	TGTGCCAGCAGCTTAGTTGGTTCAGGCCACTATGGCTACACCTTC	CASSLVGSGHYGYTF
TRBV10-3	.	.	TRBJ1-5	TGTGCCATCAGTGAGTTGGGCAATCAGCCCCAGCATTTT	CAISELGNQPQHF
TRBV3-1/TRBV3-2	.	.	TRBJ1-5	TGTGCCAGCAGCCAAAACAGTCCCAATAGCAATCAGCCCCAGCATTTT	CASSQNSPNSNQPQHF
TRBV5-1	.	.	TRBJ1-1	TGCGCCAGCAGCTTGCAACCGAACACTGAAGCTTTCTTT	CASSLQPNTEAFF
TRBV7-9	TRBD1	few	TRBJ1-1	TGTGCCAGCAGCTTACCCGGACAGGGCAACTCTGAAGCTTTCTTT	CASSLPGQGNSEAFF
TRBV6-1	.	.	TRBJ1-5	TGTGCCAGCAGTGAAGAGGTCCCATCCACACAGCATTTT	CASSEEVPSTQHF
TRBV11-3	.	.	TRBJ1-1	TGTGCCAGCAGCTTTATGCGGGACACTGAAGCTTTCTTT	CASSFMRDTEAFF
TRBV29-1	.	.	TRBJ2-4	TGCAGCGTTCGGGTGATAGCCAAAAACATTCAGTACTTC	CSVRVIAKNIQYF
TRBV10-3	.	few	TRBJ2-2	TGTGCCATCATGGCTCCGAACACCGGGGAGCTGTTTTTT	CAIMAPNTGELFF
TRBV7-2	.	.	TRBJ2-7	TGTGCCAGCAGCCAACAGGGTAAAGGGAGTTCCTACGAGCAGTACTTC	CASSQQGKGSSYEQYF
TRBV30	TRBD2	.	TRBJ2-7	TGTGCCTGGAGGCGGGGGGGCGTACACGAGCAGTACTTC	CAWRRGGVHEQYF
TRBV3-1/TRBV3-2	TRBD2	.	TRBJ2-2	TGTGCCAGCAGCCAACTAGCGGGGGTGACCGGGGAGCTGTTTTTT	CASSQLAGVTGELFF
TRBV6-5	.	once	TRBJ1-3	TGTGCCAGCAGGACAGTCTCTGGAAACACCATATATTTT	CASRTVSGNTIYF
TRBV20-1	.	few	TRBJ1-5	TGCAGTGCTAGTCACAGGGTCGCCTATCAGCCCCAGCATTTT	CSASHRVAYQPQHF
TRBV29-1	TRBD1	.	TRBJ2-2	TGCAGCGTGACAGGGGGAGGCGGGGAGCTGTTTTTT	CSVTGGGGELFF
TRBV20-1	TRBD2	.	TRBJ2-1	TGCAGTGCTAGTGGGGTCCCGGGACTAGCGGGCAATGAGCAGTTCTTC	CSASGVPGLAGNEQFF
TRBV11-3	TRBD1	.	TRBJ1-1	TGTGCCAGCAGCTTAATGGGGACAGGGAACACTGAAGCTTTCTTT	CASSLMGTGNTEAFF
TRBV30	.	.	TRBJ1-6	TGTGCCTGGACCGGGACGTTGGTTGGGAATTCACCCCTCCACTTT	CAWTGTLVGNSPLHF
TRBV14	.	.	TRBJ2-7	TGTGCCAGCAGCCAACTCACCTCCTACGAGCAGTACTTC	CASSQLTSYEQYF
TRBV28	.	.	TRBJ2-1	TGTGCCAGCAGTATCCCAGGGACTCCCTACAATGAGCAGTTCTTC	CASSIPGTPYNEQFF
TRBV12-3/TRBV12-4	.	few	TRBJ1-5	TGTGCCAGCAGCTTATTCGGCAATCAGCCCCAGCATTTT	CASSLFGNQPQHF
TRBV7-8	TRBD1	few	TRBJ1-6	TGTGCCAGCAGCCGAGGGCCGCTAGTCAGGGGGCCCAATTCACCCCTCCACTTT	CASSRGPLVRGPNSPLHF
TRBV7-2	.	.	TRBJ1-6	TGTGCCAGCAGCCCCACCCGACAGATAGCTGGTTCACCCCTCCACTTT	CASSPTRQIAGSPLHF
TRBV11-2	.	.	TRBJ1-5	TGTGCCAGCAGCGTAGGGGAGAACAATCAGCCCCAGCATTTT	CASSVGENNQPQHF
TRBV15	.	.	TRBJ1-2	TGTGCTTACGGGACATGCCATAACTATGGCTACACCTTC	CAYGTCHNYGYTF
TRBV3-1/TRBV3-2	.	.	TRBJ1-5	TGTGCCAGCAGCCTGGGGCAGGATGGTCAGCCCCAGCATTTT	CASSLGQDGQPQHF
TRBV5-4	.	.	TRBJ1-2	TGTGCCAGCAGCTTGGTGAGCAGGCCCGGCTACACCTTC	CASSLVSRPGYTF
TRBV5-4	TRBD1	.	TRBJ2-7	TGTGCCAGCAGCTTAAACCGGGACAGGGGGCGCGGCGAGCAGTACTTC	CASSLNRDRGRGEQYF
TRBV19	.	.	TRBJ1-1	TGTGCCAGTAGGACGAGGCCGGAGAACACTGAAGCTTTCTTT	CASRTRPENTEAFF
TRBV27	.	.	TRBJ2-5	TGTGCCAGCAGTTTTGTAGCGGCCCCAGAGACCCAGTACTTC	CASSFVAAPETQYF
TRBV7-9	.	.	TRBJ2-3	TGTGCCAGCAGCCAGGACTATTCAGATACGCAGTATTTT	CASSQDYSDTQYF
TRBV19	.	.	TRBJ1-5	TGTGCCAGTAAATTTAGGGGGGGCAGGAGCAATCAGCCCCAGCATTTT	CASKFRGGRSNQPQHF
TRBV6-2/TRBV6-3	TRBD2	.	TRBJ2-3	TGTGCCAGCAGTCGTCTAGCGGGGCGACTCACAGATACGCAGTATTTT	CASSRLAGRLTDTQYF
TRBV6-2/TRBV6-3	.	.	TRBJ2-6	TGTGCCAGCAGTTCCTCGGGGGGCAGGGTGACTTTC	CASSSSGGRVTF
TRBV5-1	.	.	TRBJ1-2	TGCGCCAGCAGCCCCGGGGACGGGTCCTATGGCTACACCTTC	CASSPGDGSYGYTF